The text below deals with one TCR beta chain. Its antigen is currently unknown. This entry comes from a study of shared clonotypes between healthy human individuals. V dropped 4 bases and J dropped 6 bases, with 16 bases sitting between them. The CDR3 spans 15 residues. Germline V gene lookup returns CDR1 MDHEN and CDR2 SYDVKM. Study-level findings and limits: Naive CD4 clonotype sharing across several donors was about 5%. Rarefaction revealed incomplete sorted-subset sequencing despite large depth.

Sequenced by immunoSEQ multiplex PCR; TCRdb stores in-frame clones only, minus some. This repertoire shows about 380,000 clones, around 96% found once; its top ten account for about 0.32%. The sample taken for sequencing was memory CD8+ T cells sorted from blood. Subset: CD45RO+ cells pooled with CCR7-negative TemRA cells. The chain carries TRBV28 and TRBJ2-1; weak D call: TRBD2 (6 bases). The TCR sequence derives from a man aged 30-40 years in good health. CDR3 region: CASSSGTLQPNEQFF. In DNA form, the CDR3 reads TGTGCCAGCAGTTCCGGGACTCTCCAACCCAATGAGCAGTTCTTC.